Each of the 8 T cell receptor beta chains below was sequenced from the same sample in a study of blood T cell repertoires in COVID-19 (dated by TCRdb to the early 2020s). Libraries were made using the immunoSEQ multiplex PCR assay. Not all clones reach the TCRdb copy of this immuneACCESS table, which keeps in-frame sequences only. Checked studies attribute under half of the gap to unresolved V genes and leave the rest unexplained. For this sample the table gives about 150,000 clones, of which 85% to 90% were detected only once. The top ten hold roughly 2.9% of the sample. Sequencing used peripheral blood. All receptors come from a man in his 60s with active or convalescent COVID-19.

The gene calls are TRBV11-3 and TRBJ2-7; 9 positions agree with TRBD1. The CDR3 is 16 amino acids. J gave up 6 bases and V 1 base, and 10 bases lay outside the gene matches. CDR1 and CDR2 (germline): SGHNT, YENEEA. CDR3 nucleotide sequence: TGTGCCAGCAGCTTAGGAGGGACAGGGAGTCTCCGCGAGCAGTACTTC. Residues: CASSLGGTGSLREQYF.

The table lists this clone with a count of one. The chain couples TRBV28 to TRBJ2-7; weak D call: TRBD2 (7 bases). The CDR3 loop spans 15 amino acids. Germline CDR1 reads MDHEN; CDR2 reads SYDVKM. Between the trimmed V and J ends, which lost 3 bases and 4 bases, there was a span of 16 bases. In DNA, the CDR3 is TGTGCCAGCAGTTTGGGTCCAGGGGAGGGGTACGAGCAGTACTTC. It codes for CASSLGPGEGYEQYF.

The rearrangement links TRBV19 to TRBJ1-5, with D maybe TRBD1 (5 bases). The CDR3 has 14 amino acids. V dropped 4 bases and J dropped 4 bases, with 11 bases sitting between them. Germline CDR1 and CDR2: LNHDA and SQIVND (reference sequence). CDR3 in DNA: TGTGCCAGTAGTAAGGCGGGGGGGAATCAGCCCCAGCATTTT. Protein product: CASSKAGGNQPQHF.

The gene calls are TRBV6-5 and TRBJ1-1; D unresolved. Trimming stripped 5 bases from V and 10 bases from J, with 20 bases between. The CDR3 loop spans 14 amino acids. The germline CDR1 and CDR2 sequences are MNHEY and SVGAGI. The CDR3 DNA reads TGTGCCAGCAGTCCCAGACTTATGGACTTGGCAGCTTTCTTT. It is translated as CASSPRLMDLAAFF.

This clone occurred a few times. Other nucleotide sequences in the sample specify the same CDR3. This chain joins TRBV18 and TRBJ2-7; D unclear. This CDR3 is 11 amino acids long. CDR1 is KGHSH and CDR2 is LQKENI in the germline V gene. The V gene lost 4 bases and the J gene lost 5 bases, with 6 bases spanning the gap. This chain's CDR3 is CASSRGDEQYF. The CDR3 nucleotides are TGTGCCAGCTCACGAGGTGACGAGCAGTACTTC. The variable domain in full, with the rest retrieved from reference TRBV18 and TRBJ2-7, is NAGVMQNPRHLVRRRGQEARLRCSPMKGHSHVYWYRQLPEEGLKFMVYLQKENIIDESGMPKERFSAEFPKEGPSILRIQQVVRGDSAAYFCASSRGDEQYFGPGTRLTVT.

The chain has TRBV6-5 and TRBJ2-7; 9 positions match TRBD2. Germline lookup yields CDR1 MNHEY and CDR2 SVGAGI. The CDR3 sequence is 15 residues long. Losses at the gene ends were 5 bases for V and 0 bases for J; bases not matched to a gene: 5. The CDR3 DNA reads TGTGCCAGCAGTCAGGGTAGCGGGAGCTCCTACGAGCAGTACTTC. Residues: CASSQGSGSSYEQYF.

The chain has TRBV27 and TRBJ1-5; TRBD1 agrees at 11 bases. J gave up 0 bases and V 8 bases, and 12 bases lay outside the gene matches. This CDR3 spans 18 amino acids. Germline V gene lookup returns CDR1 MNHEY and CDR2 SMNVEV (reference sequence). CDR3 nucleotide sequence: TGTGCCAGCCGATCCGGGACAGGGGGTACTTTTAGCAATCAGCCCCAGCATTTT. The encoded protein is CASRSGTGGTFSNQPQHF.

The chain links TRBV19 to TRBJ2-7; D ambiguous. Germline CDR1 LNHDA, CDR2 SQIVND (reference sequence). The ends were cut back, 4 bases at V and 3 bases at J, with 13 bases in the middle. The CDR3 length is 14 residues. DNA of the CDR3: TGTGCCAGTAGTACCACCCCGGCAGGCTACGAGCAGTACTTC. It codes for CASSTTPAGYEQYF.